The source of this T cell receptor (beta chain) is a study of OX40 agonist ivuxolimab in advanced cancers. For the wider study: Ivuxolimab was an agonistic, fully human IgG2 monoclonal antibody directed against OX40 (CD134), a costimulatory receptor. Patients were allowed to have had prior anti-PD-1, anti-PD-L1 or anti-CTLA-4 therapy, and 40% to 45% of the dose-escalation patients had been treated with checkpoint inhibitors. A male proportion of almost 85% and a mean age of around 60 years, ranging from 23 to 79, were recorded for the dose-escalation cohort. The paper reports the monotherapy dose-escalation portion (N = 52 patients) of the phase I ivuxolimab trial. Of the roughly 51 patients in dose escalation, some 20 had hepatocellular carcinoma, about 15 had melanoma, 9 had renal cell carcinoma and 9 had head and neck cancer. Three dose-escalation patients achieved partial responses, one with hepatocellular carcinoma and two with cutaneous melanoma. Intravenous ivuxolimab was administered to patients every 2 weeks at six dose levels: 0.01, 0.1, 0.3, 1.5, 3 and 10 mg/kg. Peripheral TCRbeta sequencing was intended to test whether TCR sequence diversity was altered and clonal T-cell expansion was caused by ivuxolimab. Study-level results and caveats: Antigen specificity was not determined for the clonally expanded peripheral T cells. At doses of 0.1 to 3.0 mg/kg, clonal expansion of both CD4+ and CD8+ T cells in blood was seen between baseline and week 6. On average, CD8+ T cells showed more expanded clones than CD4+ T cells after ivuxolimab. In the 0.1-3.0 mg/kg groups, partial responders were among the patients with the lowest normalized peripheral clonal expansion, particularly in CD8+ T cells. Low levels of normalized T-cell clonal expansion were also seen in some patients who did not respond.

The CDR3 contains 17 residues, cysteine and phenylalanine counted. Of all the DNA, just the CDR3 is kept, 51 bases in frame from base 1. V gives up 3 bases and J gives up 5 bases, and the segment between their germline ends measures 19 bases. Per the germline V gene (reference sequence), MNHEY is the CDR1 and SMNVEV is the CDR2. To sequence the TCRbeta CDR3 region, genomic DNA was isolated from the sorted cells. The immunoSEQ Assay was used for sequencing of TCRbeta CDR3 regions. This is the immuneACCESS table as TCRdb keeps it, with only in-frame sequences that have V and J called. A part of the clones is gone; compared with another copy, unresolved V genes explain less than half, and the rest is unexplained. In all, the sample holds roughly 120,000 clones, and 85% to 95% of those were seen once. The ten largest account for 0.65% to 0.9% of the sample. Details on this clone: What antigen it recognizes has not been identified. Qualities for individual bases were not recorded, and no much larger clone is one base off.

The trial excluded patients who had a history of autoimmune disease or were on systemic immunosuppression. Peripheral blood for TCR sequencing was drawn from every dose cohort at baseline, at cycle 4 day 1 and at cycle 7 day 1. The samples were drawn from a first-in-human, open-label, multicenter phase I dose-escalation trial of ivuxolimab. Adults with locally advanced or metastatic melanoma, renal cell carcinoma, hepatocellular carcinoma or head and neck squamous cell carcinoma were enrolled in the trial. CD4+ and CD8+ T cells were sorted separately from peripheral blood before TCR sequencing. Sequenced here: CD4+ or CD8+ T cells sorted from blood, sampled in a trial of the OX40 agonist ivuxolimab. The sequence was collected from an adult with an advanced solid tumor such as melanoma, head and neck, liver or kidney cancer. In this chain, TRBV27 is recombined with TRBJ1-4, and the D gene may be TRBD1, 5 bases matching. The CDR3 protein sequence reads: CASSLNWGDSQNEKLFF. The DNA is as follows: TGTGCCAGCAGTTTGAATTGGGGAGACAGCCAAAATGAAAAACTGTTTTTT. With all but the CDR3 taken from the reference TRBV27 and TRBJ1-4 genes, the full variable domain is: EAQVTQNPRYLITVTGKKLTVTCSQNMNHEYMSWYRQDPGLGLRQIYYSMNVEVTDKGDVPEGYKVSRKEKRNFPLILESPSPNQTSLYFCASSLNWGDSQNEKLFFGSGTQLSVL.